The clone carrying this T cell receptor (beta chain) showed up just a few times. V was trimmed by 9 bases and J by 0 bases, leaving 14 bases between them. This CDR3 contains 14 residues. MiXCR, applied by TCRdb to the RT-PCR reads, yields one record per CDR3 protein. The sample yields 550,000 to 750,000 distinct CDR3 sequences, over 12% seen once. Material for sequencing was memory CD4+ T cells from blood. V is TRBV12-3 or TRBV12-4 and J is TRBJ1-1; D uncertain. This receptor was identified in a female donor in good health, serving as a healthy control. In DNA, the CDR3 is TGTGCCAGTAGTCGAGAAGTCTTGAACACTGAAGCTTTCTTT. This sequence encodes CASSREVLNTEAFF.